This T cell receptor beta chain was found in a study of T-cell reconstitution after alpha-beta-depleted transplantation in children. CDR3 length: 16 amino acids. The V gene's germline CDR1 is DFQATT and CDR2 SNEGSKA (reference sequence). Trimming removed 3 bases at V and 5 bases at J, with 20 bases between. Using unique molecular identifiers, the investigators prepared the TCRbeta library. Each CDR3 protein gets one entry after TCRdb re-called the PCR reads with MiXCR. Here the sample spans around 600,000 distinct CDR3 sequences, roughly 10% being singletons. The TCR was taken from a human donor who donated a stem cell graft to a child with acute myeloid leukemia. The sequenced sample was PBMCs from the stem cell graft donor, obtained from the stem cell graft. This chain uses TRBV20-1 with TRBJ2-1, with TRBD2 as a possible D gene (6 bases). CDR3 coding DNA: TGCAGTGCTAGCCTTCCTAGCGCGAGCTACGACAATGAGCAGTTCTTC. Protein sequence: CSASLPSASYDNEQFF.